These 26 T cell receptor beta chains were sequenced from one sample in a study of blood T cell repertoires in COVID-19. This table comes from immunoSEQ multiplex PCR, and its TCRdb copy is limited to in-frame clones, with some not included. The table shows hundreds of thousands of clones, with 86% occurring only once. Specimen: peripheral blood. The source of these receptors is a woman aged 30 to 39 with active or convalescent COVID-19.

The chain has TRBV13 and TRBJ2-7; 12 nucleotides match TRBD2. V was clipped by 5 bases and J by 2 bases; unmatched bases: 7. Germline V gene data show CDR1 as PRHDT and CDR2 as FYEKMQ (reference sequence). The CDR3 contains 16 residues. The DNA for the CDR3 is TGTGCCAGCAGCGACCGGACTAGCGGGGATCCCTACGAGCAGTACTTC. This sequence encodes CASSDRTSGDPYEQYF.

The V gene is TRBV7-9, the J gene TRBJ2-6, with D possibly TRBD1 on 5 matching bases. The length of the CDR3 is 15 residues. Looked up from germline, CDR1 is SEHNR and CDR2 is FQNEAQ (reference sequence). Trimming took 5 bases from V and 0 from J, leaving 8 bases between them. For the CDR3, the DNA is TGTGCCAGCAGCGAACAGGACTCTGGGGCCAACGTCCTGACTTTC. Amino acid sequence: CASSEQDSGANVLTF.

The V call is TRBV2, the J call TRBJ2-5; D ambiguous. The CDR3 totals 17 residues. Trimming removed 1 base from V and 5 bases from J, with 20 bases in between. The germline CDR1 and CDR2 sequences are SNHLY and FYNNEI. The CDR3 region is CASSEGALLRSVETQYF. The CDR3 region has the DNA TGTGCCAGCAGTGAAGGGGCGCTACTTCGGTCGGTGGAGACCCAGTACTTC. Looking up the rest from reference TRBV2 and TRBJ2-5 gives the full variable domain: EPEVTQTPSHQVTQMGQEVILRCVPISNHLYFYWYRQILGQKVEFLVSFYNNEISEKSEIFDDQFSVERPDGSNFTLKIRSTKLEDSAMYFCASSEGALLRSVETQYFGPGTRLLVL.

The chain has TRBV5-8 and TRBJ2-7; possible D gene TRBD1, 5 bases. The length of the CDR3 is 14 residues. Trimming shortened V by 4 bases and J by 5 bases, and 16 bases separated the two germline ends. Per germline, CDR1 SGHTS and CDR2 YDEGEE. CDR3 DNA: TGTGCCAGCAGCCCGCAGGGCCAGAGGAACGAGCAGTACTTC. Translation gives CASSPQGQRNEQYF.

This chain uses TRBV14 with TRBJ1-1, with TRBD1 identical over 7 bases. The V gene's germline CDR1 is SGHDN and CDR2 FVKESK. The trim removed 6 bases at V and 8 bases at J, leaving 9 bases unmatched. The CDR3 spans 13 residues. The CDR3 loop is CASSPPTGPEAFF. The CDR3 coding sequence is TGTGCCAGCAGTCCTCCGACAGGGCCCGAAGCTTTCTTT.

The chain carries TRBV7-6 and TRBJ1-3; 7 bases match TRBD1. The CDR3 is made up of 16 amino acids. The germline CDR1 and CDR2 sequences are SGHVS and FNYEAQ. J gave up 2 bases and V 0 bases, and 4 bases lay outside the gene matches. The CDR3 is CASSLAQGVTGNTIYF. The DNA for the CDR3 is TGTGCCAGCAGCTTAGCGCAGGGGGTGACTGGAAACACCATATATTTT.

The rearrangement joins TRBV11-2 to TRBJ1-1, with 7 bases that match TRBD1. The germline V gene has CDR1 SGHAT and CDR2 FQNNGV. The CDR3 loop spans 15 amino acids. The J segment lost 1 base and the V segment lost 4 bases, leaving 6 bases of the junction unmatched. The CDR3 DNA is TGTGCCAGCAGCTCCCCTAGGACAGGGAACACTGAAGCTTTCTTT. This encodes CASSSPRTGNTEAFF.

V usage is TRBV29-1 and J usage is TRBJ1-2; 9 positions match TRBD1. The germline gives CDR1 SQVTM, CDR2 ANQGSEA. CDR3 length: 14 amino acids. Germline trimming cut 4 bases from V and 7 bases from J; bases unmatched to any gene: 10. The CDR3 nucleotides are TGCAGCGTTGTCGGGACAGGGATAGCCCCTGGCTACACCTTC. Translation gives CSVVGTGIAPGYTF.

The gene calls are TRBV4-2 and TRBJ2-3, with 12 bases lining up with TRBD2. Germline CDR1 LGHNA, CDR2 YNFKEQ. The CDR3 contains 13 residues. Trimming at V came to 9 bases and at J to 4 bases, leaving 2 bases not matched to a gene. Here the CDR3 DNA reads TGTGCCAGTGGACTAGCGGGGTCAGATACGCAGTATTTT. Its translation: CASGLAGSDTQYF.

V usage is TRBV29-1 and J usage is TRBJ2-1; TRBD2 matches at 8 bases. CDR3 length: 15 amino acids. Germline CDR1 reads SQVTM; CDR2 reads ANQGSEA. The V gene end was trimmed by 6 bases and the J gene end by 4 bases; junction bases not matched to a gene: 11. CDR3 sequence reads: CSVTSGGGRYNEQFF. Written as DNA, the CDR3 is TGCAGCGTCACCTCGGGGGGGGGCAGGTACAATGAGCAGTTCTTC.

A single count supports this clone. The chain uses TRBV5-8 and TRBJ1-5, with D maybe TRBD1 (6 bases). The CDR3 loop spans 20 amino acids. The germline V gene encodes CDR1 SGHTS and CDR2 YDEGEE. The germline V and J ends were trimmed by 0 bases and 0 bases, with 22 bases remaining between them. The CDR3 region is CASSLGPGTPNYNSNQPQHF. In DNA, the CDR3 is TGTGCCAGCAGCTTGGGTCCCGGGACACCGAATTATAATAGCAATCAGCCCCAGCATTTT.

V and J are TRBV19 and TRBJ1-2; D unclear. The CDR3 is 12 residues long. CDR1 and CDR2 (germline): LNHDA, SQIVND (reference sequence). Trimming pared 11 bases from V and 4 bases from J, leaving 14 bases between. CDR3 sequence: CASGGGSYGYTF. The CDR3 region has the DNA TGTGCCTCAGGAGGAGGGTCCTATGGCTACACCTTC.

This clone appeared a single time. The CDR3 protein is CASSSNQGGRETQYF. In nucleotides, the CDR3 is TGTGCCAGTAGCAGTAACCAGGGTGGTCGGGAGACCCAGTACTTC. The rearrangement joins TRBV19 to TRBJ2-5; TRBD1 is a possible D gene (5 bases). The CDR3 has 15 residues. Germline values: CDR1 LNHDA, CDR2 SQIVND (reference sequence). The ends were cut back, 6 bases at V and 5 bases at J, with 19 bases in the middle.

The V call is TRBV4-2, the J call TRBJ1-1, with a possible D match to TRBD1 (5 bases). Trimming shortened V by 5 bases and J by 2 bases, and 15 bases separated the two germline ends. The CDR3 extends over 15 amino acids. From germline, CDR1 is LGHNA and CDR2 YNFKEQ. The chain's CDR3 is CASSERQYSNTEAFF. The CDR3 region has the DNA TGTGCCAGCAGCGAAAGACAGTACTCAAACACTGAAGCTTTCTTT.

This sequence joins TRBV3-1 (or the pseudogene TRBV3-2) and TRBJ2-7; perhaps TRBD1 as D (5 bases). Trimming took 0 bases from V and 2 from J, leaving 14 bases between them. Germline values: CDR1 LGHDT, CDR2 YNNKEL (reference sequence). CDR3 size: 16 residues. CDR3 DNA: TGTGCCAGCAGCCAAGAAGGTCAGGGCCCTCCCTACGAGCAGTACTTC. Amino acid sequence: CASSQEGQGPPYEQYF.

The chain couples TRBV6-5 to TRBJ1-1; D is ambiguous. The CDR3 length is 14 residues. Per germline, CDR1 MNHEY and CDR2 SVGAGI. V gave up 6 bases and J gave up 2 bases, with 13 bases separating them. CDR3 amino acids: CASRALAGNTEAFF. The CDR3 bases are TGTGCCAGCAGAGCTCTTGCGGGCAACACTGAAGCTTTCTTT.

This clone was detected once. The V gene is TRBV27, the J gene TRBJ1-2; D uncertain. Germline V gene lookup returns CDR1 MNHEY and CDR2 SMNVEV (reference sequence). CDR3 length: 16 residues. The ends were cut back, 5 bases at V and 8 bases at J, with 24 bases in the middle. CDR3: CASSPYSENGVEGYTF. The CDR3, as DNA: TGTGCCAGCAGTCCATATTCGGAGAACGGGGTTGAAGGCTACACCTTC.

V gene TRBV30 combines with J gene TRBJ1-4, with TRBD1 identical over 7 bases. In germline, CDR1 is GTSNPN, CDR2 SVGIG (reference sequence). The CDR3 covers 14 residues. V shed 5 bases and J 7 bases; nucleotides not matched to a gene: 10. The CDR3, as DNA: TGTGCCTGGCAAGAGGGGGCTCTGGGTGAAAAACTGTTTTTT. It is translated as CAWQEGALGEKLFF.

The chain combines TRBV4-1 with TRBJ1-5, with D perhaps matching TRBD1 (6 bases). Trimming removed 4 bases at V and 0 bases at J, with 10 bases between. Germline V gene sequence: CDR1 MGHRA, CDR2 YSYEKL. The CDR3 is 15 amino acids. CDR3 nucleotides: TGCGCCAGCAGCCGAGAGGACAGTAGCAATCAGCCCCAGCATTTT. Translated: CASSREDSSNQPQHF.

The DNA for the CDR3 is TGTGCCAGCAGTGATCTAGCGGGGGGGCCCGACTACAATGAGCAGTTCTTC. The encoded protein is CASSDLAGGPDYNEQFF. The chain recombines TRBV2 with TRBJ2-1; TRBD2 matches 12 bases. Germline V gene lookup returns CDR1 SNHLY and CDR2 FYNNEI. This CDR3 has 17 amino acids. The junction had 6 bases not matched to a gene; V was cut back by 3 bases and J by 3 bases.

The chain combines TRBV6-5 with TRBJ2-7, with D uncertain. Germline CDR1 reads MNHEY; CDR2 reads SVGAGI. V shed 0 bases and J shed 3 bases, with 12 bases lying between them. CDR3 length: 15 amino acids. The CDR3, as DNA: TGTGCCAGCAGTTACTCTAGTCCCGGTATCTACGAGCAGTACTTC. It specifies CASSYSSPGIYEQYF.

The chain links TRBV4-2 to TRBJ1-2; D is perhaps TRBD1 (6 bases). The ends were cut back, 0 bases at V and 1 base at J, with 9 bases in the middle. The CDR3 has 15 amino acids. The germline V gene encodes CDR1 LGHNA and CDR2 YNFKEQ. The CDR3 loop is CASSQEWTDNYGYTF. The CDR3 nucleotides read TGTGCCAGCAGCCAAGAGTGGACAGATAACTATGGCTACACCTTC.

This chain links TRBV10-3 with TRBJ2-1; TRBD1 agrees at 8 bases. Trimming took 9 bases from V and 9 from J; bases not matched to a gene: 19. Germline loops: CDR1 ENHRY, CDR2 SYGVKD. The CDR3 is 16 amino acids. The CDR3 DNA reads TGTGCCATAGCCCCCCCCGGGACAGGTATTTCTAGTGAGCAGTTCTTC. Translating it yields CAIAPPGTGISSEQFF.

The chain combines TRBV10-3 with TRBJ2-3; 8 bases are a match to TRBD2. In germline, CDR1 is ENHRY, CDR2 SYGVKD. The CDR3 is 17 residues long. V lost 0 bases and J lost 0; bases outside the gene matches: 5. CDR3: CAISESLSGGSTDTQYF. CDR3 DNA: TGTGCCATCAGTGAGTCGTTGAGCGGGGGTAGCACAGATACGCAGTATTTT.

This chain uses TRBV2 with TRBJ2-2; D may be TRBD1 (6 bases). Trimming pared 4 bases from V and 7 bases from J, leaving 19 bases between. Germline V gives CDR1 SNHLY, CDR2 FYNNEI. This CDR3 spans 16 amino acids. DNA of the CDR3: TGTGCCAGCAGTGGTCCGGGACATAAATTAGACGGGGAGCTGTTTTTT. It yields the protein CASSGPGHKLDGELFF.

The chain joins TRBV9 to TRBJ2-1, with TRBD2 identical over 7 bases. V shed 1 base and J 6 bases; nucleotides not matched to a gene: 7. Germline V gives CDR1 SGDLS, CDR2 YYNGEE. The CDR3 is made up of 15 amino acids. CDR3 residues: CASSVPAGVTNEQFF. In DNA form, the CDR3 reads TGTGCCAGCAGCGTACCCGCGGGAGTCACCAATGAGCAGTTCTTC.